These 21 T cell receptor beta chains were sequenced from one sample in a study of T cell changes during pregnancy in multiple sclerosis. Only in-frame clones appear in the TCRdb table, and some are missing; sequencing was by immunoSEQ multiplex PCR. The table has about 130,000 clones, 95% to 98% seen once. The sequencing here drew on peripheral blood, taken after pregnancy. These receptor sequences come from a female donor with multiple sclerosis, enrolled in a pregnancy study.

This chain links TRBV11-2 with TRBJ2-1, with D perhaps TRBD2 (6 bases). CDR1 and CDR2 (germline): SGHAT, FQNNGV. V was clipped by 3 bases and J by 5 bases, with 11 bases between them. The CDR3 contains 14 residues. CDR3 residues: CASSLGGTNNEQFF. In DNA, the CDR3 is TGTGCCAGCAGCTTGGGGGGAACCAACAATGAGCAGTTCTTC.

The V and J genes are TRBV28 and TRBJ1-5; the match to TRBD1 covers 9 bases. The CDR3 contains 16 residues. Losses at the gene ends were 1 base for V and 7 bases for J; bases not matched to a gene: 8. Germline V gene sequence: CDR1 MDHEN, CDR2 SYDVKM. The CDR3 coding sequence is TGTGCCAGCAGTTTATACAGGGGGCAGTCCTGGCAGCCCCAGCATTTT. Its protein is CASSLYRGQSWQPQHF.

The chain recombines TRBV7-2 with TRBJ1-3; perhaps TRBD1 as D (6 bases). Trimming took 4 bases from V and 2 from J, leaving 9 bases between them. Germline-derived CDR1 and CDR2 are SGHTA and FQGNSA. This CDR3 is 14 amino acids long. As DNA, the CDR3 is TGTGCCAGCAGCTCCAGGGGTCCTGGAAACACCATATATTTT. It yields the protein CASSSRGPGNTIYF.

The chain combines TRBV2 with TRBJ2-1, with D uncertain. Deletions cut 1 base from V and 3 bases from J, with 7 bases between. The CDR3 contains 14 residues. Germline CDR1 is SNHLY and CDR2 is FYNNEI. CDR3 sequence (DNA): TGTGCCAGCAGTGAAGGTAGCCTCTACAATGAGCAGTTCTTC. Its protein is CASSEGSLYNEQFF.

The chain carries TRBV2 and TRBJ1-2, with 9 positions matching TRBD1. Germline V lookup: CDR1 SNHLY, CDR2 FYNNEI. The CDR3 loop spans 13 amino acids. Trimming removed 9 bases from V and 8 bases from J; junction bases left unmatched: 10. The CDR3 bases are TGTGCCAGAAATGAGGACAGGGGAGGGGGCTACACCTTC. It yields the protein CARNEDRGGGYTF. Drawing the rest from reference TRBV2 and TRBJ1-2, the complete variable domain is EPEVTQTPSHQVTQMGQEVILRCVPISNHLYFYWYRQILGQKVEFLVSFYNNEISEKSEIFDDQFSVERPDGSNFTLKIRSTKLEDSAMYFCARNEDRGGGYTFGSGTRLTVV.

CDR3 DNA sequence: TGTGCCATCAGTGAGGTAGCGGGAGGGCCTTACGAGCAGTACTTC. Protein: CAISEVAGGPYEQYF. The gene calls are TRBV10-3 and TRBJ2-7; 11 nucleotides align to TRBD2. V gave up 2 bases and J gave up 4 bases; unmatched junction bases: 4. CDR3 length: 15 amino acids. The germline V gene encodes CDR1 ENHRY and CDR2 SYGVKD.

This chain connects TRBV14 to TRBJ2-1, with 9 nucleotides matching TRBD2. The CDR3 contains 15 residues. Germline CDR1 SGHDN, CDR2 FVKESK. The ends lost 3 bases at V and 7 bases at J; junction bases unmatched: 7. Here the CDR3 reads CASSHTSGSLNEQFF. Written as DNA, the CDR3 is TGTGCCAGCAGCCATACTAGCGGGTCCTTAAATGAGCAGTTCTTC.

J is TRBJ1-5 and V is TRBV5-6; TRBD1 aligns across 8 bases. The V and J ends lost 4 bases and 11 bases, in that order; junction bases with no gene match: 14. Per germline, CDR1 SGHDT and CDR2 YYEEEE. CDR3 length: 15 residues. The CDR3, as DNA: TGTGCCAGCAGCCTCCGCTGGACAGGGAACGGGGCCCAGCATTTT. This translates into CASSLRWTGNGAQHF.

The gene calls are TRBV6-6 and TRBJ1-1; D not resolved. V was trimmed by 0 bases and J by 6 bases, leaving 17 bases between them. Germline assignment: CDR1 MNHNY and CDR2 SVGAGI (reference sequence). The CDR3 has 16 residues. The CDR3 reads CASSYSRMPSGSEAFF. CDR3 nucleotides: TGTGCCAGCAGTTACTCGAGGATGCCCTCGGGATCTGAAGCTTTCTTT.

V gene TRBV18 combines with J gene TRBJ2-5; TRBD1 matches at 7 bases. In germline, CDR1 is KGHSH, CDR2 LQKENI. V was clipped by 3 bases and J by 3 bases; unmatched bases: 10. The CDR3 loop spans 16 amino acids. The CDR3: CASSPIGTAVKETQYF. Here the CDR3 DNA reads TGTGCCAGCTCACCTATCGGGACAGCCGTAAAAGAGACCCAGTACTTC.

The CDR3 spells CASIGYTGLAAYEQYF. Written as DNA, the CDR3 is TGTGCCAGCATTGGTTACACGGGACTAGCGGCCTACGAGCAGTACTTC. V usage is TRBV6-6 and J usage is TRBJ2-7; 11 bases fit TRBD2. Germline values: CDR1 MNHNY, CDR2 SVGAGI (reference sequence). V was clipped by 7 bases and J by 2 bases; unmatched bases: 10. This CDR3 has 16 residues.

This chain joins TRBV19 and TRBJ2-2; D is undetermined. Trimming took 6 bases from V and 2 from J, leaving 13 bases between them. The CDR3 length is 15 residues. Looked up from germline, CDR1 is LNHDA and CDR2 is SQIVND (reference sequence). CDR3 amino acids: CASRFQAANTGELFF. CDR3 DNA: TGTGCCAGTAGATTCCAGGCCGCAAACACCGGGGAGCTGTTTTTT.

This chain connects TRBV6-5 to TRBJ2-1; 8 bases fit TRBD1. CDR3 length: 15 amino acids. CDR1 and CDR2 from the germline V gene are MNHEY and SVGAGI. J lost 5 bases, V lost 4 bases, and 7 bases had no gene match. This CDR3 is CASSFSGQANNEQFF. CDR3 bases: TGTGCCAGCAGTTTCTCGGGACAGGCAAACAATGAGCAGTTCTTC.

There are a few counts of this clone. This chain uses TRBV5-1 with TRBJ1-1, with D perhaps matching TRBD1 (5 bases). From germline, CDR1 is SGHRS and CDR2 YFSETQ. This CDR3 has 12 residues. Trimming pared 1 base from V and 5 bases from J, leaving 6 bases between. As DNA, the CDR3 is TGCGCCAGCAGCTTGTCAGGGACTGAAGCTTTCTTT. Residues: CASSLSGTEAFF. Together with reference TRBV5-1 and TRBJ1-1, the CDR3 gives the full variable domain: KAGVTQTPRYLIKTRGQQVTLSCSPISGHRSVSWYQQTPGQGLQFLFEYFSETQRNKGNFPGRFSGRQFSNSRSEMNVSTLELGDSALYLCASSLSGTEAFFGQGTRLTVV.

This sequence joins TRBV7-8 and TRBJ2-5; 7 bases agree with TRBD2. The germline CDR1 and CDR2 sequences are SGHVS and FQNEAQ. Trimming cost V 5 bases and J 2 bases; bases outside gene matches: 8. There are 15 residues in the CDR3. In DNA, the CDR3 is TGTGCCAGCAGCATAACCGGGACTATTCAAGAGACCCAGTACTTC. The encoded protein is CASSITGTIQETQYF.

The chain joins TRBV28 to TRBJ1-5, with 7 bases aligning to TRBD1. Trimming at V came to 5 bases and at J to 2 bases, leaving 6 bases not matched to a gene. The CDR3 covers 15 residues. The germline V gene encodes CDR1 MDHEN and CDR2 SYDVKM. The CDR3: CASSATGKGNQPQHF. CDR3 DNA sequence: TGTGCCAGCAGTGCGACAGGGAAAGGCAATCAGCCCCAGCATTTT.

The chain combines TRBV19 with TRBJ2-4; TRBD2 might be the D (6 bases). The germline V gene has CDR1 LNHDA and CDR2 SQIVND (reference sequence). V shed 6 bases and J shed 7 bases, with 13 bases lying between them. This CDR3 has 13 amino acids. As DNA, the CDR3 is TGTGCCAGTAGCATAACGGGGGTCAACATTCAGTACTTC. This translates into CASSITGVNIQYF.

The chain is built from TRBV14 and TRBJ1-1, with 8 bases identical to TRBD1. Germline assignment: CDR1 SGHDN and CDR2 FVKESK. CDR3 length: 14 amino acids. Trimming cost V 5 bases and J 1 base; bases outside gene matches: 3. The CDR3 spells CASSNRGRNTEAFF. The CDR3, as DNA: TGTGCCAGCAGCAACAGGGGGAGGAACACTGAAGCTTTCTTT.

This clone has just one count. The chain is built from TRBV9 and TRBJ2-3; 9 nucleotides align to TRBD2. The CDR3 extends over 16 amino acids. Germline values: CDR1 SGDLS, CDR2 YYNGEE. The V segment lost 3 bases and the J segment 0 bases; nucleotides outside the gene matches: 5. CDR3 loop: CASSARGLASTDTQYF. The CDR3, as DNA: TGTGCCAGCAGCGCGAGGGGACTAGCAAGCACAGATACGCAGTATTTT. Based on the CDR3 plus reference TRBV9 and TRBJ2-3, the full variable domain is DSGVTQTPKHLITATGQRVTLRCSPRSGDLSVYWYQQSLDQGLQFLIQYYNGEERAKGNILERFSAQQFPDLHSELNLSSLELGDSALYFCASSARGLASTDTQYFGPGTRLTVL.

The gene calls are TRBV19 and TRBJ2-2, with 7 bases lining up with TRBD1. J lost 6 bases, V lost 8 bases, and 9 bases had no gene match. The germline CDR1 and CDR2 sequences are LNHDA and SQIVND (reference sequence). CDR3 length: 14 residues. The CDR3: CASQGRTGPGELFF. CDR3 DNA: TGTGCCAGTCAAGGAAGGACAGGTCCCGGGGAGCTGTTTTTT.

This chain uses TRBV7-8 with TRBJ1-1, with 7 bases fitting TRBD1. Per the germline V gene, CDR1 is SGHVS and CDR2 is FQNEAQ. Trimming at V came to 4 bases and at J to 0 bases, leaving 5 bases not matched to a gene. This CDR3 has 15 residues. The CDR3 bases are TGTGCCAGCAGCTCACGGGGACAGATGAACACTGAAGCTTTCTTT. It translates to CASSSRGQMNTEAFF.